Each of the 7 T cell receptor beta chains below was sequenced from the same sample in a study of OX40 agonist ivuxolimab in advanced cancers. Method: immunoSEQ multiplex PCR; TCRdb's copy keeps in-frame clones and lacks some. This table has 70,000 to 100,000 clones, 85% to 90% appearing once. The specimen comprised CD4+ or CD8+ T cells sorted from blood, sampled in a trial of the OX40 agonist ivuxolimab. The receptor source for this set is an adult with an advanced solid tumor such as melanoma, head and neck, liver or kidney cancer.

This clone occurred a few times. The rearrangement links TRBV19 to TRBJ1-5, with D tentatively TRBD1 (6 bases). CDR3 length equals 15 residues. Germline CDR1 LNHDA, CDR2 SQIVND (reference sequence). V dropped 3 bases and J dropped 3 bases, with 12 bases sitting between them. CDR3 loop: CASSIMTGDNQPQHF. The CDR3, as DNA: TGTGCCAGTAGTATTATGACAGGTGACAATCAGCCCCAGCATTTT.

This clone was counted once. The chain has TRBV7-9 and TRBJ2-5, with 8 nucleotides matching TRBD1. This CDR3 spans 15 amino acids. Germline V gene lookup returns CDR1 SEHNR and CDR2 FQNEAQ (reference sequence). After removal of 4 bases from V and 2 bases from J, the junction contained 6 bases not matched to a gene. CDR3: CASSSDRGGQETQYF. The CDR3 bases are TGTGCCAGCAGCTCAGACAGGGGTGGTCAAGAGACCCAGTACTTC.

This chain joins TRBV6-6 and TRBJ2-3; 14 nucleotides line up with TRBD2. Trimming removed 5 bases from V and 4 bases from J; junction bases left unmatched: 5. The CDR3 consists of 16 residues. The V gene's germline CDR1 is MNHNY and CDR2 SVGAGI (reference sequence). CDR3: CASSQTSGRVADTQYF. The DNA of the CDR3 is TGTGCCAGCAGTCAGACTAGCGGGAGGGTCGCAGATACGCAGTATTTT.

The CDR3 sequence is CASSLGAGNTIYF. CDR3 nucleotide sequence: TGTGCCAGCAGCCTAGGGGCTGGAAACACCATATATTTT. The chain combines TRBV7-6 with TRBJ1-3; D may be TRBD1 (5 bases). The CDR3 extends over 13 amino acids. Germline CDR1 is SGHVS and CDR2 is FNYEAQ. V gave up 5 bases and J gave up 2 bases, with 7 bases separating them. Full variable domain (missing parts from reference TRBV7-6 and TRBJ1-3): GAGVSQSPRYKVTKRGQDVALRCDPISGHVSLYWYRQALGQGPEFLTYFNYEAQQDKSGLPNDRFSAERPEGSISTLTIQRTEQRDSAMYRCASSLGAGNTIYFGEGSWLTVV.

As regards this clone: One end of the junction does not line up with germline, which may come from a read error. J is TRBJ2-7 and V is TRBV10-2, with unresolved D. CDR1 is WSHSY and CDR2 is SAAADI in the germline V gene. The CDR3 runs 16 residues. The chain's CDR3 is CASSDPHADGSDEQYF. In nucleotides, the CDR3 is TGCGCCAGCAGTGACCCCCATGCCGACGGCTCCGACGAGCAGTACTTC.

The chain links TRBV6-5 to TRBJ2-1; D not certain. Germline assignment: CDR1 MNHEY and CDR2 SVGAGI. Trimming removed 0 bases at V and 6 bases at J, with 15 bases between. The CDR3 is made up of 16 amino acids. The CDR3 spells CASSYSAGRPTNEQFF. CDR3 sequence (DNA): TGTGCCAGCAGTTACTCGGCAGGACGGCCGACCAATGAGCAGTTCTTC.

The J gene is TRBJ2-3, the V gene TRBV7-9; no clear D gene. This CDR3 spans 15 amino acids. The V end lost 5 bases, the J end lost 0 bases, and 12 bases lay between the germline ends. Germline V gives CDR1 SEHNR, CDR2 FQNEAQ (reference sequence). CDR3 sequence (DNA): TGTGCCAGCAGCCTCGTAAGTCCCAGCACAGATACGCAGTATTTT. It yields the protein CASSLVSPSTDTQYF.